A selection of T cell receptor beta chains follows, all from one sample in a study of blood T cell repertoires in COVID-19. Repertoires were generated with immunoSEQ multiplex PCR, while TCRdb's copy carries only in-frame clones and drops some. The sample shows 150,000 to 200,000 clones, roughly four fifths of them seen only once. Sample: peripheral blood. These receptors were obtained from a man in his sixties or seventies who had recovered from COVID-19. The CDR3 runs from the conserved cysteine through the conserved F or W. Each record gives: J gene, V gene, D gene, clone size, CDR3 DNA, CDR3 protein. A D gene is named only where the DNA matches it firmly. Expanded clones get a size class; other rows say once, few or many, or leave the size out.

J gene: TRBJ2-7; V gene: TRBV27; D gene: TRBD2; clone size: -; CDR3 DNA: TGTGCCAGCAGTTTATACGGGAGGAGCGAGCAGTACTTC; CDR3 protein: CASSLYGRSEQYF
J gene: TRBJ1-2; V gene: TRBV5-4; D gene: -; clone size: -; CDR3 DNA: TGTGCCACCATCAACAGGACAGCGGCTAACTATGGCTACACCTTC; CDR3 protein: CATINRTAANYGYTF
J gene: TRBJ2-2; V gene: TRBV5-1; D gene: -; clone size: -; CDR3 DNA: TGCGCCAGCAGCCCTCAACCCGGACAAAACACCGGGGAGCTGTTTTTT; CDR3 protein: CASSPQPGQNTGELFF
J gene: TRBJ2-5; V gene: TRBV6-5; D gene: TRBD1; clone size: -; CDR3 DNA: TGTGCCAGCAAAGCGACAGGGAAAGAGACCCAGTACTTC; CDR3 protein: CASKATGKETQYF
J gene: TRBJ2-7; V gene: TRBV18; D gene: TRBD2; clone size: few; CDR3 DNA: TGTGCCAGCTCACCGGGACTAGCGGGATGGGAGCAGTACTTC; CDR3 protein: CASSPGLAGWEQYF
J gene: TRBJ2-1; V gene: TRBV7-9; D gene: TRBD2; clone size: -; CDR3 DNA: TGTGCCAGCAGCTACTTACAGGATACCTCGGGACTAGCGGGAGGGTTGCGGTTCTTC; CDR3 protein: CASSYLQDTSGLAGGLRFF
J gene: TRBJ1-5; V gene: TRBV19; D gene: TRBD1; clone size: -; CDR3 DNA: TGTGCCAGTGCGACAGGGATCAATCAGCCCCAGCATTTT; CDR3 protein: CASATGINQPQHF
J gene: TRBJ1-1; V gene: TRBV24-1; D gene: -; clone size: -; CDR3 DNA: TGTGCCACCAAGGGGGAGTCGAACACTGAAGCTTTCTTT; CDR3 protein: CATKGESNTEAFF
J gene: TRBJ1-2; V gene: TRBV5-4; D gene: -; clone size: once; CDR3 DNA: TGTGCCAGCAGCTTGCCCAGCTATGGCTACACCTTC; CDR3 protein: CASSLPSYGYTF
J gene: TRBJ2-3; V gene: TRBV19; D gene: -; clone size: many; CDR3 DNA: TGTGCCAGTAGTCTCCTCCTTCGGAGGATTACTGGGACAGATACGCAGTATTTT; CDR3 protein: CASSLLLRRITGTDTQYF
J gene: TRBJ2-7; V gene: TRBV6-5; D gene: TRBD1; clone size: -; CDR3 DNA: TGTGCCAGCAGTCAGGACAGGACCTCCTACGAGCAGTACTTC; CDR3 protein: CASSQDRTSYEQYF
J gene: TRBJ2-1; V gene: TRBV9; D gene: -; clone size: -; CDR3 DNA: TGTGCCAGCAGCGCTATTCAGACAGCTGTGAGCTCCTACAATGAGCAGTTCTTC; CDR3 protein: CASSAIQTAVSSYNEQFF
J gene: TRBJ1-2; V gene: TRBV20-1; D gene: -; clone size: -; CDR3 DNA: TGCACCGGACAGTTCGACTATGGCTACACCTTC; CDR3 protein: CTGQFDYGYTF
J gene: TRBJ1-1; V gene: TRBV29-1; D gene: TRBD1; clone size: -; CDR3 DNA: TGCAGCGCCCGGGACAGGGTTAACACTGAAGCTTTCTTT; CDR3 protein: CSARDRVNTEAFF
J gene: TRBJ2-1; V gene: TRBV2; D gene: -; clone size: once; CDR3 DNA: TGTGCCAGCAGTGAAGGAGGTAGCTTCTACAATGAGCAGTTCTTC; CDR3 protein: CASSEGGSFYNEQFF
J gene: TRBJ2-5; V gene: TRBV29-1; D gene: TRBD2; clone size: -; CDR3 DNA: TGCAGCGCCGGGTTGGGAGGGGAGACCCAGTACTTC; CDR3 protein: CSAGLGGETQYF
J gene: TRBJ2-3; V gene: TRBV7-9; D gene: -; clone size: -; CDR3 DNA: TGTGCCAGCAGCTTCGGGGGACCCACAGATACGCAGTATTTT; CDR3 protein: CASSFGGPTDTQYF
J gene: TRBJ2-1; V gene: TRBV7-2; D gene: -; clone size: -; CDR3 DNA: TGTGCCAGCAGCTTAGCTGGCGGTAGGAGGAGTAATGAGCAGTTCTTC; CDR3 protein: CASSLAGGRRSNEQFF
J gene: TRBJ2-1; V gene: TRBV5-1; D gene: TRBD2; clone size: -; CDR3 DNA: TGCGCCAGCAGCTTGGGGGGGCTAGCGGGAGGTAATGAGCAGTTCTTC; CDR3 protein: CASSLGGLAGGNEQFF
J gene: TRBJ2-3; V gene: TRBV29-1; D gene: TRBD2; clone size: -; CDR3 DNA: TGCAGCTCGGGGACTAGCGGGATTGGTGGAGATACGCAGTATTTT; CDR3 protein: CSSGTSGIGGDTQYF
J gene: TRBJ2-2; V gene: TRBV19; D gene: -; clone size: -; CDR3 DNA: TGTGCCAGTAGTCGGACTTCTAAACAAGCCGGGGAGCTGTTTTTT; CDR3 protein: CASSRTSKQAGELFF
J gene: TRBJ2-7; V gene: TRBV6-2/TRBV6-3; D gene: -; clone size: -; CDR3 DNA: TGTGCCAGCAGTTATGGGGACATATCCTACGAGCAGTACTTC; CDR3 protein: CASSYGDISYEQYF
J gene: TRBJ2-7; V gene: TRBV4-3; D gene: -; clone size: few; CDR3 DNA: TGCGCCAGCAGCCAAGATTATGGGGGCAGCACCTACGAGCAGTACTTC; CDR3 protein: CASSQDYGGSTYEQYF
J gene: TRBJ1-4; V gene: TRBV9; D gene: -; clone size: -; CDR3 DNA: TGTGCCAGCAGCCCGCGGCAGGGGCGTGGGGAAAAACTGTTTTTT; CDR3 protein: CASSPRQGRGEKLFF
J gene: TRBJ2-3; V gene: TRBV18; D gene: TRBD2; clone size: once; CDR3 DNA: TGTGCCAGCTCCGTAGCGGGAGTGGCAGATACGCAGTATTTT; CDR3 protein: CASSVAGVADTQYF
J gene: TRBJ2-5; V gene: TRBV20-1; D gene: TRBD2; clone size: -; CDR3 DNA: TGCAGTGCTAGTAATCCGACTAGCGGAAGTCCGGATCATTACTTC; CDR3 protein: CSASNPTSGSPDHYF
J gene: TRBJ2-7; V gene: TRBV6-5; D gene: TRBD1; clone size: -; CDR3 DNA: TGTGCCAGCAGTAGGGACAGAAGCTACGAGCAGTACTTC; CDR3 protein: CASSRDRSYEQYF
J gene: TRBJ2-4; V gene: TRBV5-6; D gene: -; clone size: -; CDR3 DNA: TGTGCCAGCAGCTCAACAGGGACGGACATTCAGTACTTC; CDR3 protein: CASSSTGTDIQYF
J gene: TRBJ1-5; V gene: TRBV19; D gene: -; clone size: -; CDR3 DNA: TGTGCCAGTAGTCTACAGGGTGACAATCAGCCCCAGCATTTT; CDR3 protein: CASSLQGDNQPQHF
J gene: TRBJ1-1; V gene: TRBV6-2/TRBV6-3; D gene: -; clone size: once; CDR3 DNA: TGTGCCAGCAGTTACCCCCCTCCAGGGAACACTGAAGCTTTCTTT; CDR3 protein: CASSYPPPGNTEAFF
J gene: TRBJ2-5; V gene: TRBV5-1; D gene: -; clone size: -; CDR3 DNA: TGCGCCAGCAGCCATACAATTGCCAGGGGCAAAGAGACCCAGTACTTC; CDR3 protein: CASSHTIARGKETQYF
J gene: TRBJ1-1; V gene: TRBV7-9; D gene: -; clone size: -; CDR3 DNA: TGTGCCAGCAGCCCCGTCCGAACGGGGGGCACTGAAGCTTTCTTT; CDR3 protein: CASSPVRTGGTEAFF
J gene: TRBJ1-4; V gene: TRBV3-1/TRBV3-2; D gene: -; clone size: -; CDR3 DNA: TGTGCCAGCAGCCACCTTATACAGGCGACGGGTGAAAAACTGTTTTTT; CDR3 protein: CASSHLIQATGEKLFF
J gene: TRBJ2-7; V gene: TRBV6-6; D gene: TRBD2; clone size: -; CDR3 DNA: TGTGCCAGCAGCGACTCGACTAGCGGGAGATCTGAGCAGTACTTC; CDR3 protein: CASSDSTSGRSEQYF
J gene: TRBJ2-1; V gene: TRBV5-1; D gene: TRBD1; clone size: once; CDR3 DNA: TGCGCCAGCAGCTTGGGGCAGGGGGCACGGAATGAGCAGTTCTTC; CDR3 protein: CASSLGQGARNEQFF
J gene: TRBJ1-1; V gene: TRBV12-3/TRBV12-4; D gene: -; clone size: -; CDR3 DNA: TGTGCCAGCAGTTTGAGCTTATCTCCTGAAGCTTTCTTT; CDR3 protein: CASSLSLSPEAFF
J gene: TRBJ1-5; V gene: TRBV19; D gene: -; clone size: -; CDR3 DNA: TGTGCCAGTACACCTAAAGGACAGAACATAAAAGATAGCGGCAATCAGCCCCAGCATTTT; CDR3 protein: CASTPKGQNIKDSGNQPQHF
J gene: TRBJ2-3; V gene: TRBV18; D gene: -; clone size: -; CDR3 DNA: TGTGCCAGCTCACCACGGCAGGGTGGCTTTGATACGCAGTATTTT; CDR3 protein: CASSPRQGGFDTQYF
J gene: TRBJ1-1; V gene: TRBV6-2/TRBV6-3; D gene: -; clone size: many; CDR3 DNA: TGTGCCAGCAGTATTGGACAGTTCCGAGCTTTCTTT; CDR3 protein: CASSIGQFRAFF
J gene: TRBJ2-7; V gene: TRBV2; D gene: TRBD2; clone size: -; CDR3 DNA: TGTGCCAGCACCGGGACTAGCGGGCCCTACGAGCAGTACTTC; CDR3 protein: CASTGTSGPYEQYF
J gene: TRBJ1-2; V gene: TRBV2; D gene: TRBD1; clone size: -; CDR3 DNA: TGTGCCAGCAGTGAAGCTTGGACAGGGTTTGGCTACACCTTC; CDR3 protein: CASSEAWTGFGYTF
J gene: TRBJ2-7; V gene: TRBV24-1; D gene: TRBD1; clone size: -; CDR3 DNA: TGTGCCACCAGTGCAGGGGGCTCCTACGAGCAGTACTTC; CDR3 protein: CATSAGGSYEQYF
J gene: TRBJ1-1; V gene: TRBV3-1/TRBV3-2; D gene: -; clone size: -; CDR3 DNA: TGTGCCAGCAGCCCCGGGACACAGAACACTGAAGCTTTCTTT; CDR3 protein: CASSPGTQNTEAFF
J gene: TRBJ2-6; V gene: TRBV7-2; D gene: TRBD1; clone size: -; CDR3 DNA: TGTGCCAGCAGCCCCAGACAGGGACCTTCTGGGGCCAACGTCCTGACTTTC; CDR3 protein: CASSPRQGPSGANVLTF
J gene: TRBJ2-3; V gene: TRBV11-3; D gene: -; clone size: -; CDR3 DNA: TGTGCCAGCAGCTTAGGGCGGGGTAGCACAGATACGCAGTATTTT; CDR3 protein: CASSLGRGSTDTQYF
J gene: TRBJ1-1; V gene: TRBV6-6; D gene: TRBD1; clone size: -; CDR3 DNA: TGTGCCAGCAGTTACGGGACAGGGACAGGCACTGAAGCTTTCTTT; CDR3 protein: CASSYGTGTGTEAFF